The present entry profiles one T cell receptor beta chain with its context. Its antigen is still unknown. The CDR3 extends over 18 amino acids. The junction had 9 bases not matched to a gene; V was cut back by 2 bases and J by 2 bases. Germline V gene lookup returns CDR1 SNHLY and CDR2 FYNNEI. Some clones are missing from TCRdb's copy, which holds only in-frame ones; the method was immunoSEQ multiplex PCR. Of about 380,000 clones in the sample, 80% to 90% were seen once. Treatment specified: roughly 19 received Ad26.COV2.S at low or high dose, single or two shots; roughly five received placebo; per-sample allocation not given. Specimens were obtained on day 63 following the first vaccine or placebo injection. The sample belongs to a study of Ad26.COV2.S vaccination and SARS-CoV-2 variants. Whole-study results and caveats: Placebo and vaccine recipients had non-spike TCR breadth that was similar.

The chain employs TRBV2 and TRBJ1-5, with 10 bases identical to TRBD1. This sequence was found in a person aged 18 to 59 who received the Ad26.COV2.S COVID-19 vaccine or a placebo. The sample in question was peripheral blood, obtained in a trial of Ad26.COV2.S vaccine versus placebo. CDR3 region: CASSETGQGSFGNQPQHF. DNA of the CDR3: TGTGCCAGCAGTGAAACGGGACAGGGGTCCTTTGGCAATCAGCCCCAGCATTTT. Based on the CDR3 plus reference TRBV2 and TRBJ1-5, the full variable domain is EPEVTQTPSHQVTQMGQEVILRCVPISNHLYFYWYRQILGQKVEFLVSFYNNEISEKSEIFDDQFSVERPDGSNFTLKIRSTKLEDSAMYFCASSETGQGSFGNQPQHFGDGTRLSIL.